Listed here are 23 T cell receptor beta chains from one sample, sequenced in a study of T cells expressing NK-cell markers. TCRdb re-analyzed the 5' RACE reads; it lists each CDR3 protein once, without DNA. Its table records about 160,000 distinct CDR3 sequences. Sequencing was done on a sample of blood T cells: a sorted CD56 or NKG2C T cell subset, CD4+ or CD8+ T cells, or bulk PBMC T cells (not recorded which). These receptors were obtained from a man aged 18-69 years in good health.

CDR3: CASVTGTENTGELFF. The chain combines TRBV6-2 or TRBV6-3 with TRBJ2-2; TCRdb's assignment of TRBD1 cannot be checked, as there is no DNA. Germline V gene data show CDR1 as MNHEY and CDR2 as SVGEGT. CDR3 length: 15 residues.

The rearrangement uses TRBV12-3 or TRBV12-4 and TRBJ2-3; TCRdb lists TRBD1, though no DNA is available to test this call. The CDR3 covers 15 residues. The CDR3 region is CASKPGGMGTDTQYF.

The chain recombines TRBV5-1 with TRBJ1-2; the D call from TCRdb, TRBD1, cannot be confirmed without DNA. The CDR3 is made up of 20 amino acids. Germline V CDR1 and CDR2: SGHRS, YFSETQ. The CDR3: CASSKSRDRGTNKPNYGYTF.

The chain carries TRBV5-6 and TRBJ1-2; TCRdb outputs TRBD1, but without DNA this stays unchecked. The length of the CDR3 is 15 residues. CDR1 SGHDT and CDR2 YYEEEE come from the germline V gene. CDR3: CASSLFGTGYDGYTF. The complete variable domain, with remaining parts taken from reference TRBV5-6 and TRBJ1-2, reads DAGVTQSPTHLIKTRGQQVTLRCSPKSGHDTVSWYQQALGQGPQFIFQYYEEEERQRGNFPDRFSGHQFPNYSSELNVNALLLGDSALYLCASSLFGTGYDGYTFGSGTRLTVV.

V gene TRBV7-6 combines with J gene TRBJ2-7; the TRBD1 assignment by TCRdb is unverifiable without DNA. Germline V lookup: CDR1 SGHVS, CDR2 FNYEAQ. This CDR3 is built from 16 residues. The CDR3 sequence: CASSLEGTGGIYEQYF.

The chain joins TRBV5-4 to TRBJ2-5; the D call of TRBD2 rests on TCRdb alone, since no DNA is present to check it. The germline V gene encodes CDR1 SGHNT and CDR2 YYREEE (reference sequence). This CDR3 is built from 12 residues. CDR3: CASGGGGETQYF. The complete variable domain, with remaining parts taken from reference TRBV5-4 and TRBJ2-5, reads ETGVTQSPTHLIKTRGQQVTLRCSSQSGHNTVSWYQQALGQGPQFIFQYYREEENGRGNFPPRFSGLQFPNYSSELNVNALELDDSALYLCASGGGGETQYFGPGTRLLVL.

CDR3 residues: CASKIGSTDTQYF. The rearrangement uses TRBV11-2 and TRBJ2-3. CDR3 length: 13 amino acids. CDR1 is SGHAT, CDR2 FQNNGV, per germline.

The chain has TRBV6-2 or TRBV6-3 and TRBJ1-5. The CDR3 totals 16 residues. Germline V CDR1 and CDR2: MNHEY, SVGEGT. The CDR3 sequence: CASSYSAEGKNAAQHF.

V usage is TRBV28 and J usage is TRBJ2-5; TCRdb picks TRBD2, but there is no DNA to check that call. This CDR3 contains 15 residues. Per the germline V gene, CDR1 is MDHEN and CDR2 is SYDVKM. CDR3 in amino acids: CASSSLPRSRETQYF.

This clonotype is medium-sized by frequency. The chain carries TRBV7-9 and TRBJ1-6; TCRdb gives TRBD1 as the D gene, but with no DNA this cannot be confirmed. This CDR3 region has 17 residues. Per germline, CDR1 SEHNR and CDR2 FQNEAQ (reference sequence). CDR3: CASSSYPGTGIGSPLHF.

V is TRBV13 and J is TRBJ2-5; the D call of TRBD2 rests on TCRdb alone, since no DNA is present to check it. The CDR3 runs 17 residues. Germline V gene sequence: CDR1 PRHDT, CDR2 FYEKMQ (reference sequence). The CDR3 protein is CASSLSGAGEYQETQYF.

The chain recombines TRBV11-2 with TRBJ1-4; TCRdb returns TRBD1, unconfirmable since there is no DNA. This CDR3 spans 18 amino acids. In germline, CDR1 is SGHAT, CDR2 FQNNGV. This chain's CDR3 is CASSPRDRGGLANEKLFF. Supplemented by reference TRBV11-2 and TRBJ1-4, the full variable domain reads EAGVAQSPRYKIIEKRQSVAFWCNPISGHATLYWYQQILGQGPKLLIQFQNNGVVDDSQLPKDRFSAERLKGVDSTLKIQPAKLEDSAVYLCASSPRDRGGLANEKLFFGSGTQLSVL.

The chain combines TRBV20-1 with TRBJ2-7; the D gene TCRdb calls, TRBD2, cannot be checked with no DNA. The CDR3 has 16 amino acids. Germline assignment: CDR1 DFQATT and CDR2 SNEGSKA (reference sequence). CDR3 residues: CSARDLEDPVHYEQYF.

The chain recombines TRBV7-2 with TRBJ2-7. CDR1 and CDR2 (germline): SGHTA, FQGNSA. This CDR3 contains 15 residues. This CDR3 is CASSFSGWGFYEQYF.

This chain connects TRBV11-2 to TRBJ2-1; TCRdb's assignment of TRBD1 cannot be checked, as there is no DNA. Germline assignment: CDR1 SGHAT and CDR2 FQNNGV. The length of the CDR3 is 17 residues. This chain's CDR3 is CASRRSRTGLRDNEQFF.

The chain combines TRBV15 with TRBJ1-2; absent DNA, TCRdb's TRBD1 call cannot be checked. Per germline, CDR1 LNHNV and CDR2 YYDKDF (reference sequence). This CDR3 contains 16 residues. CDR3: CATSRDLGVGADGYTF.

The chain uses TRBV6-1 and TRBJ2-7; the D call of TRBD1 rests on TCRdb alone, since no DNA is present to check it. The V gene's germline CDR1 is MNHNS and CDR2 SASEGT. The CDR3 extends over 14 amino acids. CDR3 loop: CASSRPGQNEEQYF.

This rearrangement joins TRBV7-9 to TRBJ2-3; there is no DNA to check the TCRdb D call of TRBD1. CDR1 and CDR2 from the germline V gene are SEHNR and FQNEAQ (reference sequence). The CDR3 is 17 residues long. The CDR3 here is CASSLGYRDRGPDTQYF.

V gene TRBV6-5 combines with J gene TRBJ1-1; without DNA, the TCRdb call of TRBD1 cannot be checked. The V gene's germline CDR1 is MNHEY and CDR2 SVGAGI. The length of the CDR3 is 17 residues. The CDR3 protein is CASKPTWEQGNDTEAFF.

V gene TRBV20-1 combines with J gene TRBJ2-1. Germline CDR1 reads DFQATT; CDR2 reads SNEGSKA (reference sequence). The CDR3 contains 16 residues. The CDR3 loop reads CSARDGEHLTYNEQFF.

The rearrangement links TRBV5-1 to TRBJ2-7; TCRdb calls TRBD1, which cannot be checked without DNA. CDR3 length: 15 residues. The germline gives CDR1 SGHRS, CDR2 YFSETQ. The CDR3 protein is CASSQRQGYLDEQYF.

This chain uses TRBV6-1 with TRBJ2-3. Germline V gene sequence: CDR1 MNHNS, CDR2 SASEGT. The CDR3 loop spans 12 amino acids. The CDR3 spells CASFASTDTQYF.

The CDR3 sequence is CASSSKGQGPEQYF. The chain combines TRBV19 with TRBJ2-7; TCRdb's D call of TRBD1 is untestable without DNA. The CDR3 is made up of 14 amino acids. Germline V gene sequence: CDR1 LNHDA, CDR2 SQIVND (reference sequence).